This entry lists 3 T cell receptor beta chains sequenced from one sample in a study of blood T cell repertoires in COVID-19. TCRdb keeps only in-frame clones here, not all; method: immunoSEQ multiplex PCR. The sample has around 180,000 clones, around 72% seen once. The sequenced sample consisted of peripheral blood. These TCRs come from a woman over 75 with acute or convalescent COVID-19.

This clone was picked up one time. The chain employs TRBV7-8 and TRBJ1-2; 8 bases fit TRBD1. The CDR3 covers 15 residues. From germline, CDR1 is SGHVS and CDR2 FQNEAQ. Germline trimming cut 0 bases from V and 3 bases from J; bases unmatched to any gene: 3. This chain's CDR3 is CASSLARTGYYGYTF. The CDR3, as DNA: TGTGCCAGCAGCTTAGCTAGGACAGGGTACTATGGCTACACCTTC.

The V call is TRBV6-5, the J call TRBJ2-3; possibly TRBD2 for D (6 bases). V was shortened by 6 bases and J by 5 bases, with 18 bases between the two germline ends. The CDR3 spans 15 residues. Looked up from germline, CDR1 is MNHEY and CDR2 is SVGAGI. The CDR3 coding sequence is TGTGCCAGCAGCAGTATGACGGGGAGGATAGATACGCAGTATTTT. Its translation: CASSSMTGRIDTQYF.

The chain is built from TRBV4-2 and TRBJ2-3, with 12 bases aligning to TRBD2. This CDR3 region has 18 residues. Germline CDR1 LGHNA, CDR2 YNFKEQ. V dropped 1 base and J dropped 0; count of bases not matched to a gene: 5. CDR3 region: CASSQGVLAGGSTDTQYF. The CDR3 DNA is TGTGCCAGCAGCCAAGGGGTTCTAGCGGGAGGGAGCACAGATACGCAGTATTTT.